The 20 T cell receptor beta chains below come from one sample, sequenced in a study of CD8+ T cells in alopecia areata. It was cDNA, reverse transcribed from extracted RNA, that served as the sequencing template. Profiled with immunoSEQ multiplex PCR; TCRdb holds only in-frame clones, not every one. Here the sample spans hundreds of thousands of clones, roughly 57% being singletons. Sequencing was performed on CD4+ T cells sorted from blood, taken at week 0. These receptors all stem from a human donor with alopecia areata.

The genes are TRBV5-1 and TRBJ2-7, with D possibly being TRBD2 (6 bases). The CDR3 totals 13 residues. V was trimmed by 4 bases and J by 3 bases, leaving 11 bases between them. The germline V gene encodes CDR1 SGHRS and CDR2 YFSETQ. Written as DNA, the CDR3 is TGCGCCAGCAGCCGGCAGGACTACTACGAGCAGTACTTC. It yields the protein CASSRQDYYEQYF.

The chain is built from TRBV30 and TRBJ1-5; D is undetermined. V was cut by 1 base and J by 1 base, with 11 bases left in between. CDR3 size: 15 residues. Germline V CDR1 and CDR2: GTSNPN, SVGIG (reference sequence). CDR3 protein: CAWSAGPGSNQPQHF. The DNA for the CDR3 is TGTGCCTGGAGTGCCGGACCGGGGAGCAATCAGCCCCAGCATTTT.

This rearrangement joins TRBV11-2 to TRBJ2-3; 7 positions match TRBD2. The V and J ends lost 0 bases and 1 base, in that order; junction bases with no gene match: 7. Germline V CDR1 and CDR2: SGHAT, FQNNGV. This CDR3 spans 17 amino acids. The CDR3 nucleotides are TGTGCCAGCAGCTTAGATCCGGCGGGAGTGGGCACAGATACGCAGTATTTT. Translated, it gives CASSLDPAGVGTDTQYF.

The chain employs TRBV29-1 and TRBJ1-1, with D tentatively TRBD1 (6 bases). V lost 5 bases and J lost 0, with 13 bases in between. CDR3 length equals 14 residues. Germline loops: CDR1 SQVTM, CDR2 ANQGSEA. CDR3 residues: CSVRRGVMNTEAFF. The CDR3 DNA follows: TGCAGCGTTCGGAGGGGGGTCATGAACACTGAAGCTTTCTTT.

The CDR3 nucleotides read TGTGCCAGCAGCCCAACCGGGACAGGGTTATACGAGCAGTACTTC. This translates into CASSPTGTGLYEQYF. The rearrangement uses TRBV28 and TRBJ2-7; 9 nucleotides align to TRBD1. Germline V gives CDR1 MDHEN, CDR2 SYDVKM. The CDR3 extends over 15 amino acids. The V and J ends lost 6 bases and 4 bases, in that order; junction bases with no gene match: 10.

This clone turned up a few times. The chain recombines TRBV2 with TRBJ2-1; perhaps TRBD1 as D (8 bases). Between the trimmed V and J ends, which lost 9 bases and 0 bases, there was a span of 12 bases. CDR3 size: 14 residues. Germline loops: CDR1 SNHLY, CDR2 FYNNEI. CDR3 nucleotide sequence: TGTGCCAGACAGGGGGGGAGCTCCTACAATGAGCAGTTCTTC. It is translated as CARQGGSSYNEQFF.

V and J are TRBV30 and TRBJ2-7; 11 bases match TRBD2. The CDR3 runs 17 residues. Germline V lookup: CDR1 GTSNPN, CDR2 SVGIG (reference sequence). Trimming took 2 bases from V and 4 from J; bases not matched to a gene: 13. In DNA form, the CDR3 reads TGTGCCTGGAGTCCCTTGACTAGCGGGATTGCTAGGTACGAGCAGTACTTC. It specifies CAWSPLTSGIARYEQYF.

Ten or more counts support this clone. The chain uses TRBV11-2 and TRBJ2-1; a weak D match, TRBD2 (6 bases). The germline V and J ends were trimmed by 5 bases and 9 bases, with 17 bases remaining between them. Germline assignment: CDR1 SGHAT and CDR2 FQNNGV. The CDR3 runs 14 residues. Here the CDR3 reads CASSAMTSPSEQFF. As DNA, the CDR3 is TGTGCCAGCAGCGCCATGACTAGTCCGAGTGAGCAGTTCTTC.

The V and J genes are TRBV29-1 and TRBJ2-1; 15 bases agree with TRBD2. The CDR3 has 16 amino acids. V trimming: 5 bases; J trimming: 3 bases; junction bases outside the gene matches: 5. Per germline, CDR1 SQVTM and CDR2 ANQGSEA. CDR3: CSVSGLAGGRYNEQFF. CDR3 DNA: TGCAGCGTTTCCGGACTAGCGGGGGGGCGCTACAATGAGCAGTTCTTC.

This chain connects TRBV5-6 to TRBJ1-1, with a weak D call TRBD1 (5 bases). This CDR3 has 15 amino acids. The germline CDR1 and CDR2 sequences are SGHDT and YYEEEE. V lost 0 bases and J lost 1, with 10 bases in between. The CDR3 nucleotides are TGTGCCAGCAGCTTGGGGAGGACAACGAACACTGAAGCTTTCTTT. It encodes CASSLGRTTNTEAFF.

This clone was picked up a small number of times. CDR3 DNA: TGCAGCGTTGAAGTTGCGAGCTCCTACAATGAGCAGTTCTTC. This sequence encodes CSVEVASSYNEQFF. The chain carries TRBV29-1 and TRBJ2-1; D call uncertain. Germline-derived CDR1 and CDR2 are SQVTM and ANQGSEA. CDR3 length: 14 amino acids. V gave up 1 base and J gave up 0 bases, with 7 bases separating them.

This clone was recorded a few times. The chain links TRBV7-3 to TRBJ1-2; D is possibly TRBD1 (6 bases). The V end lost 5 bases, the J end lost 5 bases, and 15 bases lay between the germline ends. The V gene's germline CDR1 is SGHTA and CDR2 FQGTGA. This CDR3 spans 14 amino acids. DNA of the CDR3: TGTGCCAGCAGCCCTTCGGGGGCTACTTATGGCTACACCTTC. It yields the protein CASSPSGATYGYTF.

The chain joins TRBV5-1 to TRBJ1-2; 8 bases map to TRBD1. V was clipped by 3 bases and J by 8 bases; unmatched bases: 6. The germline V gene encodes CDR1 SGHRS and CDR2 YFSETQ. The CDR3 is made up of 13 amino acids. Written as DNA, the CDR3 is TGCGCCAGCAGCTCGACCAGGGGGCAAGGCTACACCTTC. Its translation is CASSSTRGQGYTF.

The chain couples TRBV6-5 to TRBJ1-2; TRBD1 agrees at 7 bases. Germline-derived CDR1 and CDR2 are MNHEY and SVGAGI. V shed 6 bases and J 5 bases; nucleotides not matched to a gene: 12. The CDR3 has 15 amino acids. The CDR3 loop is CASSNPAGGWYGYTF. DNA of the CDR3: TGTGCCAGCAGCAACCCAGCAGGGGGATGGTATGGCTACACCTTC.

The V gene is TRBV25-1, the J gene TRBJ2-7, with a possible D match to TRBD2 (5 bases). The CDR3 covers 11 residues. The germline CDR1 and CDR2 sequences are MGHDK and SYGVNS. V gave up 10 bases and J gave up 4 bases, with 11 bases separating them. CDR3 sequence reads: CATEVAYEQYF. DNA for the CDR3: TGTGCCACCGAAGTAGCGTACGAGCAGTACTTC.

This clone was found a few times. V gene TRBV30 combines with J gene TRBJ1-1; tentative D call: TRBD1 (5 bases). Deletions cut 8 bases from V and 0 bases from J, with 16 bases between. The CDR3 has 14 amino acids. Per germline, CDR1 GTSNPN and CDR2 SVGIG (reference sequence). The CDR3 bases are TGTGCCCTGCGGGGGGAATTGGTGAACACTGAAGCTTTCTTT. It translates to CALRGELVNTEAFF.

This chain uses TRBV2 with TRBJ2-2; possible D gene TRBD1, 5 bases. Germline CDR1 reads SNHLY; CDR2 reads FYNNEI. There are 15 residues in the CDR3. Trimming cost V 6 bases and J 0 bases, with 11 bases left between them. The CDR3 bases are TGTGCCAGCAGCCCGACAGATGCGAACACCGGGGAGCTGTTTTTT. It codes for CASSPTDANTGELFF.

The V and J genes are TRBV5-6 and TRBJ2-5; D is ambiguous. V lost 0 bases and J 4 bases, leaving 4 bases between the germline ends. The CDR3 is 12 amino acids. Germline V gene sequence: CDR1 SGHDT, CDR2 YYEEEE. The CDR3 loop reads CASSLARETQYF. The CDR3 nucleotides are TGTGCCAGCAGCTTGGCAAGAGAGACCCAGTACTTC.

This clone was observed a single time. The rearrangement joins TRBV4-2 to TRBJ1-1; TRBD1 matches 7 bases. V was clipped by 4 bases and J by 1 base; unmatched bases: 3. Germline loops: CDR1 LGHNA, CDR2 YNFKEQ. The CDR3 runs to 14 residues. CDR3 sequence reads: CASSRGQKNTEAFF. CDR3 coding DNA: TGTGCCAGCAGCCGGGGACAGAAGAACACTGAAGCTTTCTTT.

This clone turned up a few times. The rearrangement uses TRBV25-1 and TRBJ2-7; TRBD1 or TRBD2 may be the D gene (5 bases each). Germline CDR1 is MGHDK and CDR2 is SYGVNS. V shed 1 base and J shed 2 bases, with 12 bases lying between them. The CDR3 is 15 amino acids. CDR3 in amino acids: CASSELGTAAYEQYF. The CDR3 nucleotides read TGTGCCAGCAGTGAATTGGGGACGGCTGCCTACGAGCAGTACTTC.